This TCR beta chain is from a study of shared clonotypes between healthy human individuals. Profiling relied on immunoSEQ multiplex PCR, and the TCRdb table lists in-frame clones only, not all of them. The repertoire consists of roughly 1,100,000 clones, with roughly 75% occurring once and the leading ten covering about 1.5%. The CDR3 extends over 13 amino acids. CDR1 and CDR2 from the germline V gene are MDHEN and SYDVKM. Deletions cut 4 bases from V and 6 bases from J, with 12 bases between. The material sequenced was memory CD4+ T cells sorted from blood. Subset meaning: CD45RA-negative fraction. This receptor was identified in a man aged 18 to 29 in good health. The chain couples TRBV28 to TRBJ1-1; D uncertain. In DNA form, the CDR3 reads TGTGCCAGCAGTTACACAGTCCTAGCTGAAGCTTTCTTT. Protein: CASSYTVLAEAFF.